This is a list of T cell receptor beta chains from one sample in a study of CD8+CD57+ T cells in acquired aplastic anemia. TCRdb re-called the reads through MiXCR, storing one row per CDR3 protein. The repertoire holds approximately 81,000 distinct CDR3 sequences, approximately 46% seen once, with 66% in the top ten. The sequencing input was sorted CD4+, CD8+, or CD8+CD57+ T cells (not recorded which) from PBMCs. The receptors stem from a human donor in good health, serving as a control. The CDR3 runs from the conserved cysteine through the conserved F or W. A D gene is named only where the DNA matches it firmly. Where a row states a size, it is once, few, many or the class of an expanded clone; other rows omit it.

d_gene: -
abundance: once
j_gene: TRBJ2-7
v_gene: TRBV5-1
CDR3nt: TGCGCCAGCAGCTTATACAGGGATAACGAGCAGTACTTC
CDR3aa: CASSLYRDNEQYF

d_gene: -
abundance: few
j_gene: TRBJ2-7
v_gene: TRBV20-1
CDR3nt: TGCAGTGCTTCAACCTCGGGCGGGCAGTGCTTC
CDR3aa: CSASTSGGQCF

d_gene: -
abundance: many
j_gene: TRBJ2-3
v_gene: TRBV19
CDR3nt: TGTGCCAGTAGTATTGAGGACTCCCCGTCAGATACGCAGTATTTT
CDR3aa: CASSIEDSPSDTQYF

d_gene: TRBD1
abundance: few
j_gene: TRBJ1-6
v_gene: TRBV2
CDR3nt: TGTGCCAGCGGGGACAGGGCAGGCAGTTCACCCCTCCACTTT
CDR3aa: CASGDRAGSSPLHF

d_gene: -
abundance: -
j_gene: TRBJ1-5
v_gene: TRBV10-3
CDR3nt: TGTGCCATCAGTGAGCGGACACTCAATCAGCCCCAGCATTTT
CDR3aa: CAISERTLNQPQHF

d_gene: TRBD1
abundance: many
j_gene: TRBJ1-2
v_gene: TRBV12-3/TRBV12-4
CDR3nt: TGTGCCAGCAGTTTGGGGACAGGGGGTGGCTACACCTTC
CDR3aa: CASSLGTGGGYTF

d_gene: -
abundance: -
j_gene: TRBJ2-5
v_gene: TRBV9
CDR3nt: TGTGCCGGCGACTCCGGGTCCGGGGAGACCCAGTACTTC
CDR3aa: CAGDSGSGETQYF

d_gene: TRBD2
abundance: many
j_gene: TRBJ2-2
v_gene: TRBV6-1
CDR3nt: TGTGCCAGCAGCCCAGCGGGACTCACTCCGAACACCGGGGAGCTGTTTTTT
CDR3aa: CASSPAGLTPNTGELFF

d_gene: TRBD1
abundance: many
j_gene: TRBJ1-2
v_gene: TRBV4-1
CDR3nt: TGCGCCAGCAGCCAAGGGGACAGGGGGGGGTATGGCTACACCTTC
CDR3aa: CASSQGDRGGYGYTF

d_gene: -
abundance: many
j_gene: TRBJ1-1
v_gene: TRBV5-1
CDR3nt: TGCGCCAGCAGCATATGGAGGGGCACTGAAGCTTTCTTT
CDR3aa: CASSIWRGTEAFF

d_gene: -
abundance: -
j_gene: TRBJ1-5
v_gene: TRBV19
CDR3nt: TGTGCCAGCAAATTGGACACTAACAATCAGCCCCAGCATTTT
CDR3aa: CASKLDTNNQPQHF

d_gene: -
abundance: many
j_gene: TRBJ2-5
v_gene: TRBV15
CDR3nt: TGTGCCACCAGCAGAGAGGGGGGCTCCGGAGAGACCCAGTACTTC
CDR3aa: CATSREGGSGETQYF

d_gene: TRBD1
abundance: once
j_gene: TRBJ2-6
v_gene: TRBV29-1
CDR3nt: TGCAGCGTTACTAGACAGGGTACCTACTCTGGGGCCAACGTCCTGACTTTC
CDR3aa: CSVTRQGTYSGANVLTF

d_gene: -
abundance: -
j_gene: TRBJ1-1
v_gene: TRBV25-1
CDR3nt: TGTGCCAGCAGTGAATCCTTGGTGAGGGGCGCTTTCTTT
CDR3aa: CASSESLVRGAFF

d_gene: -
abundance: few
j_gene: TRBJ1-2
v_gene: TRBV27
CDR3nt: TGTGCCAGCAGCCCCGGGACTAGATATGGCTACACCTTC
CDR3aa: CASSPGTRYGYTF